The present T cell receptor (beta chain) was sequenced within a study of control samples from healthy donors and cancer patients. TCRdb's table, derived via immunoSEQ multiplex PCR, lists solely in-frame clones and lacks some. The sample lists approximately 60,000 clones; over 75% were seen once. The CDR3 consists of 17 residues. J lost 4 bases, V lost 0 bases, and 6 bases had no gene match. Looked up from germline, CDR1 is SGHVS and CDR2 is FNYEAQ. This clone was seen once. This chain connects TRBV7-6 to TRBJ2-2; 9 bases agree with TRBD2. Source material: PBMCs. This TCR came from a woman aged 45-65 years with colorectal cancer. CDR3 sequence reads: CASSLASVAGVTGELFF. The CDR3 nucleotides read TGTGCCAGCAGCTTAGCGTCAGTAGCGGGAGTCACCGGGGAGCTGTTTTTT.